Reported below is one T cell receptor (beta chain). The antigen is not known. The source of the sample is a study of blood T cells in healthy people across ages. Points from the study as a whole: The fall in TCR beta diversity per million T cells was roughly linear with age.

A second PCR, run for about 7 to 11 cycles, used a sample-barcoded 5' primer plus a J-beta primer mix. In TCRdb, the 5' RACE reads were re-called with MiXCR into one record per CDR3 protein. The repertoire holds some 560,000 distinct CDR3 sequences, approximately 26% seen once, with approximately 3.3% in the top ten. A minimum of 6 million PBMCs was isolated per sample. CDR3 length equals 16 residues. The V end was cut by 0 bases, the J end by 5 bases, with 17 bases between. CDR1 SGHRS and CDR2 YFSETQ come from the germline V gene. These data were also filed under a second study, of T cells of mothers and their children. That investigation notes: The second PCR's M1S primer added sample barcodes and 2-4 random nucleotides.

The sequencing input was blood. This sequence joins TRBV5-1 and TRBJ2-5; the D gene is possibly TRBD2 (6 bases). The clonotype comes from a boy aged 2 to 10 in good health. CDR3 sequence: CASSLAGGAPPETQYF. The CDR3 DNA follows: TGCGCCAGCAGCTTGGCCGGCGGGGCTCCCCCCGAGACCCAGTACTTC.